This T cell receptor beta chain was sequenced during a study of identical twins. Whole-study findings and limits: In monozygotic twins, models underestimated the sharing of out-of-frame TCR alpha.

The CDR3 consists of 14 residues. V dropped 6 bases and J dropped 0 bases, with 9 bases sitting between them. Germline assignment: CDR1 SNHLY and CDR2 FYNNEI. For this clonotype: Its antigen is unidentified.

Each CDR3 protein is one row after TCRdb ran MiXCR on the 5' RACE reads. The data show more than 200,000 distinct CDR3 sequences, over 13% seen once. This receptor was identified in a young woman in good health. Sequencing was performed on memory (CD45RO+) T cells sorted from blood. The rearrangement uses TRBV2 and TRBJ1-3; no reliable D call. CDR3 protein: CASSLTASGNTIYF. CDR3 bases: TGTGCCAGCAGCCTGACGGCCTCTGGAAACACCATATATTTT.